This T cell receptor beta chain is drawn from a study of prognosis after radiotherapy for stage I lung cancer. The wider study: Without exception, patients with non-small cell lung cancer were deemed medically inoperable.

In its sample, this clonotype was seen many times. Its specificity is not known. Two rounds of multiplex PCR amplified TCR beta CDR3 from genomic DNA. Individual primers that were specific to each TRBV and TRBJ gene served in first-round PCR. TCRdb reprocessed the multiplex PCR reads via MiXCR and lists one record per CDR3 protein. This repertoire shows around 29,000 distinct CDR3 sequences, roughly 46% found once; its top ten account for 15%. Trimming stripped 1 base from V and 7 bases from J, with 10 bases between. The germline V gene has CDR1 LGHDT and CDR2 YNNKEL (reference sequence). The CDR3 consists of 13 residues. Overall study findings and caveats: Lower values of Shannon entropy after stereotactic body radiation therapy were seen in patients who developed distant metastases. Unique TCR clone counts were lower following stereotactic body radiation therapy (median 10,088 versus 6,861).

The V gene is TRBV3-1, the J gene TRBJ1-2, with a possible D match to TRBD1 (5 bases). The input for sequencing was PBMCs, taken before or after stereotactic body radiation therapy (not recorded which). The sequence derives from a donor of 50 years or more with non-small cell lung cancer. The CDR3 here is CASSQGGARGYTF. The CDR3 DNA reads TGTGCCAGCAGCCAAGGAGGGGCGCGTGGCTACACCTTC.